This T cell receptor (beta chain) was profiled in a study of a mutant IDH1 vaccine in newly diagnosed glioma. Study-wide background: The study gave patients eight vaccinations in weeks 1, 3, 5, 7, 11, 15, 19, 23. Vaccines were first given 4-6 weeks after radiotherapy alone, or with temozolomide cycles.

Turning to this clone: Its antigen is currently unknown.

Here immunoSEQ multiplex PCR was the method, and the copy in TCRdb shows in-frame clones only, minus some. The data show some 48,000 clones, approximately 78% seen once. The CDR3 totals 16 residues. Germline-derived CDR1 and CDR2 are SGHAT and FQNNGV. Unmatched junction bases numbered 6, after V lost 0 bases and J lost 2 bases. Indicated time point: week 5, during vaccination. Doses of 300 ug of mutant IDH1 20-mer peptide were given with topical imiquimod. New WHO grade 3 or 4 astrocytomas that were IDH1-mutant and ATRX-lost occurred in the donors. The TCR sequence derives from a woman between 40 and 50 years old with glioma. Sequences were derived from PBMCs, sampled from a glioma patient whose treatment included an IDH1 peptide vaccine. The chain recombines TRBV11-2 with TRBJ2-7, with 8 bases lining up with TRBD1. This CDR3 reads CASSLDRAGGTYEQYF. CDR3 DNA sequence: TGTGCCAGCAGCTTAGATCGGGCAGGGGGCACCTACGAGCAGTACTTC.